This T cell receptor (beta chain) is drawn from a study of blood T cell repertoires in COVID-19. As for the study in general: The United States, Italy and Spain supplied acute and convalescent COVID-19 samples.

Germline trimming cut 5 bases from V and 5 bases from J; bases unmatched to any gene: 4. The CDR3 spans 14 residues. The V gene's germline CDR1 is SGHVS and CDR2 FQNEAQ. TCRdb's table, derived via immunoSEQ multiplex PCR, lists solely in-frame clones and lacks some. Of under 250,000 clones detected, roughly 80% appear once; the ten largest clones hold roughly 2.3%. This clone occurred a few times. The sequence was collected from a woman aged 60-75 years with acute or convalescent COVID-19. The chain uses TRBV7-8 and TRBJ2-1; 9 bases fit TRBD1. Sequenced: peripheral blood. CDR3 loop: CASSPRQGDNEQFF. The CDR3 bases are TGTGCCAGCAGCCCAAGACAGGGGGACAATGAGCAGTTCTTC.